These 15 T cell receptor beta chains share one sample of origin, sequenced in a study of T cells in Graves' hyperthyroidism and ophthalmopathy. Authors of the study amplified TCR beta CDR3 regions from RNA transcripts. The TCR CDR3 was amplified in a first-round RT-PCR using the HTBI primer set. TCRdb re-derived calls from the multiplex PCR reads in MiXCR, one entry per CDR3 protein. Of some 580,000 distinct CDR3 sequences in the sample, approximately 15% were seen once. The material sequenced was blood. The receptors shown here come from a woman between 40 and 55 years old with Graves' ophthalmopathy.

V is TRBV2 and J is TRBJ2-3; D may be TRBD2 (6 bases). V dropped 7 bases and J dropped 4 bases, with 15 bases sitting between them. The length of the CDR3 is 14 residues. Germline V gene data show CDR1 as SNHLY and CDR2 as FYNNEI. Here the CDR3 reads CASNGGLGADTQYF. DNA for the CDR3: TGTGCCAGCAATGGGGGGTTAGGCGCAGATACGCAGTATTTT.

This clonotype was picked up many times. CDR3 coding DNA: TGTGCCAGCAGCCAAACCTCGACAGGGGGCTTACGGCAGTACTTC. The encoded protein is CASSQTSTGGLRQYF. This chain joins TRBV3-1 and TRBJ2-7; TRBD1 agrees at 10 bases. Germline CDR1 is LGHDT and CDR2 is YNNKEL (reference sequence). This CDR3 has 15 residues. V lost 2 bases, J lost 9 bases, and 10 bases stayed unmatched.

This clonotype was detected a few times. The chain employs TRBV29-1 and TRBJ2-5; D call uncertain. CDR3 length: 13 amino acids. V dropped 4 bases and J dropped 2 bases, with 11 bases sitting between them. CDR1 and CDR2 (germline): SQVTM, ANQGSEA. CDR3 nucleotides: TGCAGCGTTGTGGGAATGGGGCAAGAGACCCAGTACTTC. Translated: CSVVGMGQETQYF.

This chain connects TRBV6-1 to TRBJ1-1, with unresolved D. Per the germline V gene, CDR1 is MNHNS and CDR2 is SASEGT. The CDR3 extends over 13 amino acids. Trimming left V 5 bases short and J 8 bases short, with 15 bases between. The CDR3 nucleotides are TGTGCCAGCAGTAACCGGCCGACCAGAGAAGCTTTCTTT. Translating it yields CASSNRPTREAFF.

This sequence joins TRBV19 and TRBJ2-1, with 8 bases fitting TRBD1. Trimming took 2 bases from V and 5 from J; bases not matched to a gene: 2. This CDR3 comprises 14 residues. Germline V lookup: CDR1 LNHDA, CDR2 SQIVND (reference sequence). The CDR3 DNA sequence: TGTGCCAGTAGTATACAGGGGGCCCACAATGAGCAGTTCTTC. Protein product: CASSIQGAHNEQFF. The full variable domain, in which reference TRBV19 and TRBJ2-1 provide the parts outside the CDR3, is DGGITQSPKYLFRKEGQNVTLSCEQNLNHDAMYWYRQDPGQGLRLIYYSQIVNDFQKGDIAEGYSVSREKKESFPLTVTSAQKNPTAFYLCASSIQGAHNEQFFGPGTRLTVL.

This clonotype showed up many times. The chain links TRBV2 to TRBJ2-5; 8 nucleotides line up with TRBD2. Per the germline V gene, CDR1 is SNHLY and CDR2 is FYNNEI. CDR3 size: 16 residues. After removal of 3 bases from V and 2 bases from J, the junction contained 8 bases not matched to a gene. The CDR3 protein is CASSDGTRWAQETQYF. In DNA form, the CDR3 reads TGTGCCAGCAGTGATGGGACTAGGTGGGCGCAAGAGACCCAGTACTTC.

V and J are TRBV3-1 and TRBJ1-5; a possible D gene is TRBD1 (6 bases). This CDR3 region has 16 residues. Germline values: CDR1 LGHDT, CDR2 YNNKEL (reference sequence). The germline V and J ends were trimmed by 0 bases and 4 bases, with 13 bases remaining between them. CDR3 residues: CASSQDSTGNNQPQHF. CDR3 nucleotides: TGTGCCAGCAGCCAAGATAGTACAGGGAATAATCAGCCCCAGCATTTT.

This clonotype was seen at least ten times. The chain is built from TRBV28 and TRBJ1-2, with TRBD1 matching 7 bases. Per the germline V gene, CDR1 is MDHEN and CDR2 is SYDVKM. Germline trimming cut 5 bases from V and 9 bases from J; bases unmatched to any gene: 6. CDR3 length: 12 amino acids. The DNA of the CDR3 is TGTGCCAGCAGTCCCGGGACAGAAAGCTACACCTTC. It codes for CASSPGTESYTF.

About this clonotype: Its ends do not fully match the called genes, so a read error is possible. The rearrangement links TRBV7-2 to TRBJ1-5; the D is unclear. This CDR3 is built from 13 residues. Germline V gene lookup returns CDR1 SGHTA and CDR2 FQGNSA. The CDR3 is CASSYYSNQPRHF. The CDR3 coding sequence is TGTGCCAGCAGCTACTATAGCAATCAGCCCCGGCATTTT.

This clonotype has more than one count but fewer than ten. The rearrangement uses TRBV11-2 and TRBJ1-4; 7 bases are a match to TRBD1. V gave up 1 base and J gave up 4 bases; unmatched junction bases: 6. This CDR3 spans 16 amino acids. CDR1 is SGHAT, CDR2 FQNNGV, per germline. This CDR3 is CASSLGHRGDNEKLFF. The CDR3 nucleotides are TGTGCCAGCAGCTTAGGGCACAGGGGAGATAATGAAAAACTGTTTTTT. The full variable domain, in which reference TRBV11-2 and TRBJ1-4 provide the parts outside the CDR3, is EAGVAQSPRYKIIEKRQSVAFWCNPISGHATLYWYQQILGQGPKLLIQFQNNGVVDDSQLPKDRFSAERLKGVDSTLKIQPAKLEDSAVYLCASSLGHRGDNEKLFFGSGTQLSVL.

The chain joins TRBV10-3 to TRBJ1-5; possibly TRBD1 for D (5 bases). The V and J ends lost 10 bases and 0 bases respectively, with 13 bases between them. The CDR3 is made up of 14 amino acids. Germline CDR1 ENHRY, CDR2 SYGVKD. CDR3 amino acids: CATRTPYSNQPQHF. CDR3 nucleotides: TGTGCCACCCGGACACCTTATAGCAATCAGCCCCAGCATTTT.

Only a few counts were recorded for this clonotype. The V call is TRBV28, the J call TRBJ1-2, with 8 bases matching TRBD1. V gave up 7 bases and J gave up 8 bases; unmatched junction bases: 3. The CDR3 sequence is 11 residues long. Germline-derived CDR1 and CDR2 are MDHEN and SYDVKM. The CDR3 here is CASTGQEGYTF. CDR3 coding DNA: TGTGCCAGCACGGGACAGGAAGGCTACACCTTC.

This clonotype was observed many times. The chain links TRBV20-1 to TRBJ2-5; 12 bases map to TRBD1. This CDR3 spans 13 amino acids. Germline V gene sequence: CDR1 DFQATT, CDR2 SNEGSKA (reference sequence). Trimming cost V 8 bases and J 5 bases; bases outside gene matches: 6. The CDR3 DNA reads as TGCAGTTTCCGGGACAGGGGGCGGGAGACCCAGTACTTC. Encoded protein: CSFRDRGRETQYF.

CDR3 in amino acids: CASSYGDRGEKLFF. CDR3 DNA: TGTGCCAGCAGTTACGGGGACAGGGGCGAAAAACTGTTTTTT. The rearrangement joins TRBV6-5 to TRBJ1-4, with 10 bases fitting TRBD1. The CDR3 loop spans 14 amino acids. Losses at the gene ends were 2 bases for V and 8 bases for J; bases not matched to a gene: 2. Germline V gene lookup returns CDR1 MNHEY and CDR2 SVGAGI.

This clonotype was observed at least ten times. V usage is TRBV30 and J usage is TRBJ1-4, with 8 bases matching TRBD1. Trimming cost V 8 bases and J 3 bases; bases outside gene matches: 5. This CDR3 is 13 amino acids long. Germline V gene sequence: CDR1 GTSNPN, CDR2 SVGIG (reference sequence). DNA of the CDR3: TGTGCCGGACAGGGATGGGCTAATGAAAAACTGTTTTTT. Its protein product is CAGQGWANEKLFF.